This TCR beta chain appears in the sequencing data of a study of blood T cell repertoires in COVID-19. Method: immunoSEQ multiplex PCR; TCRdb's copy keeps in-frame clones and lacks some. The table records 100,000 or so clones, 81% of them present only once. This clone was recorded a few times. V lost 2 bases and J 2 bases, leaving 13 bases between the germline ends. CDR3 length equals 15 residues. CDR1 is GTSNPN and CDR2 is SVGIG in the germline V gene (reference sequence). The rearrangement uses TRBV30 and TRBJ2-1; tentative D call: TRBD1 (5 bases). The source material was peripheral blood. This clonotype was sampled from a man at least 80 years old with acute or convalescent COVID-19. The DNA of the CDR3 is TGTGCCTGGAGTATGCGCGACAGAGCCTACAATGAGCAGTTCTTC. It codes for CAWSMRDRAYNEQFF.